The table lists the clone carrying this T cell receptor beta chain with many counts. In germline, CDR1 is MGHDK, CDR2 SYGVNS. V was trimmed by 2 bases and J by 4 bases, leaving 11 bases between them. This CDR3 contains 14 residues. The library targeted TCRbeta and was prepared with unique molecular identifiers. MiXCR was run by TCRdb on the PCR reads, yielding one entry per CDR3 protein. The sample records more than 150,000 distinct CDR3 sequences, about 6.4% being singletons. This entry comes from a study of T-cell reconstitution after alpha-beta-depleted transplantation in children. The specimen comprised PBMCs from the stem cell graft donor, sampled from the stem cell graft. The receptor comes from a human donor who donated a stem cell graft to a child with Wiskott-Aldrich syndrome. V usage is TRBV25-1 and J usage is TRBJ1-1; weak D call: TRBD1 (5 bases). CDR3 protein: CASSEAGSFTEAFF. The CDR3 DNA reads TGTGCCAGCAGTGAAGCAGGGTCTTTCACTGAAGCTTTCTTT.